The sequence of this TCR beta chain was determined in a study of cytomegalovirus exposure and HLA in healthy donors. Whole-study results and caveats: Listed as cytomegalovirus-associated were more than 150 TCR beta chains. Many donors shared some public TCRs, even though most TCR sequences were rare.

V trimming: 0 bases; J trimming: 6 bases; junction bases outside the gene matches: 10. CDR3 length equals 17 residues. CDR1 and CDR2 (germline): SGHRS, YFSETQ. Donors were drawn from the approximately 120-subject validation cohort, separate from the roughly 700-subject first cohort. Clones were read by immunoSEQ multiplex PCR, and TCRdb kept only the in-frame ones, dropping some. The repertoire holds roughly 140,000 clones, with around 88% as singletons. A remark on this clone: As yet, its antigen is unknown.

The clonotype was recovered from a woman younger than 30 in good health and CMV-seropositive. The chain joins TRBV5-1 to TRBJ2-3, with 10 bases that match TRBD1. Sequencing was done on a sample of PBMCs. The CDR3 DNA follows: TGCGCCAGCAGCTTGGGAATTTGGGACAGGGGCCGGGATACGCAGTATTTT. It yields the protein CASSLGIWDRGRDTQYF.